This entry concerns a single T cell receptor beta chain. It has no known antigen specificity. No per-base quality is available; no much larger clone lies one base away. The germline V gene gives CDR1 as MGHRA and CDR2 as YSYEKL. From cysteine to phenylalanine, the CDR3 is 15 amino acids long. The sequence is cut down to CDR3 DNA, 45 bases in frame from base 1. V is reduced by 0 bases and J by 6 bases, leaving a spacing of 12 bases between them. The data stem from a study of long-term antiretroviral therapy in people with HIV (dated by TCRdb to the early 2020s). As for the study more broadly: Collection of the earliest samples took place about a decade ahead of the 2015 WHO recommendation for immediate ART, at a time when ART was typically delayed until CD4 counts fell. A retrospective serial study tested whether ART initiation and durable HIV suppression were associated with changes in peripheral blood TRB repertoire composition and diversity. A total of roughly 200 cryopreserved PBMC samples came from approximately 30 adults with confirmed HIV infection and were collected serially over a mean of approximately six years (range 1-12). Of the approximately 28 participants with HIV, approximately 11 were female. Test extractions of a monoclonal T-cell line alongside 30 to 35 polyclonal samples showed no cross-contamination during QIAcube processing.

The immunoSEQ hsTCRB v3.0 assay was used at survey level resolution to sequence the TRB variable region. The targeted TRB sequencing depth was about 40,000-50,000 T-cell genomes per sample. Pooled TRB libraries were sequenced on an Illumina MiSeq with a v3 150-cycle kit. Concerning the study's data processing: Repertoire analysis ran in R within a reproducible Nextflow workflow covering QC, data transformation and analysis. LymphoSeq2, an R package for exploring AIRR-Seq data, was used to implement the custom analyses. A few samples that produced fewer than 5000 total TRB sequences were removed, so under 200 HIV repertoires were analyzed. Among the approximately 190 retained HIV repertoires, more than 55 were collected before ART initiation and 120 to 140 after ART initiation. Repertoires were downsampled to 5000 TRB nucleotide sequences, with summary statistics averaged over 100 downsampling iterations. Only TRB sequences with CDR3 regions of at least seven amino acids were retained for analysis. Diversity was measured with a Shannon entropy-derived clonality score and the Gini coefficient. Repertoire networks linked the top 5000 CDR3 amino acid sequences whenever two sequences differed by an edit distance of one. Antigen specificity groups and MHC restriction were predicted for TRB CDR3 amino acid sequences with GLIPH2. To flag known associations with CMV, EBV, HIV or tissue antigens, CDR3 amino acid sequences were compared against VDJdb and McPAS-TCR. Pre-ART, post-ART and control groups were compared with Wilcoxon signed-rank tests and Holm-Bonferroni correction. TCRdb took over this immuneACCESS table, retaining in-frame rearrangements with V and J assigned. Such tables are incomplete; in checked studies, under half of the missing clones stem from an unresolved V gene, and the remainder is unexplained. Clone size and the V and J calls come from that table; the DNA yielded D and trimming. This sample lists about 39,000 clones; roughly nine tenths were detected once. Clones ranked in the top ten supply about 4% of the sample.

What the study reported, not specific to this receptor: Compared with controls, HIV repertoires had narrower CDR3 length ranges, and the network structure pointed to an antigen-experienced repertoire that shifted only slightly toward naive after ART. Starting ART was linked to a significant rise in TRB diversity, yet even after long-term ART the diversity remained significantly lower than in transplant donor controls. Because PBMC availability was limited, only the TCR beta chain was sequenced, with no alpha chain pairing. Expanded TRB clones identified before ART initiation dominated the repertoire at all time points, although this dominance fluctuated and declined in many PLHIV after ART. Samples dated from the mid-2000s to the late 2010s, and the ART regimens used may be less effective than current ones. Because cell numbers in pre-ART samples were limited, unsorted PBMC were profiled instead of sorted CD4+ and CD8+ T cells. No data were available on ART adherence, viral resistance or therapy changes, limiting inferences about post-ART repertoire changes.

Participants were included only if at least one PBMC sample before ART initiation and at least two post-ART samples were available. Every participant with HIV received treatment in the United States of America. Before DNA extraction, cryopreserved samples of 1-10 million PBMC were thawed and washed. At the time of the earliest PBMC sample, participants with HIV were aged between roughly 20 and 54 years. PBMC samples were contributed by each participant from 1-4 timepoints before ART initiation and 2-8 timepoints after ART initiation, with a median of 7 samples. Serial HIV viral load, CD4+ T-cell count, ART history and demographic data were obtained for every participant. Genomic DNA was extracted from unsorted PBMC with a Qiagen kit on a QIAcube, processed in batches of 12 samples.

This chain joins TRBV4-1 to TRBJ1-5, with the D gene not confidently named. This sequence originates from a woman aged 45-59 years with HIV. The source was unsorted PBMCs, collected 1.2 years after starting antiretroviral therapy. The nucleotide sequence reads as follows: TGCGCCAGCAGCCAAGATTGGGTGGAACGTCAGCCCCAGCATTTT. Translation gives CASSQDWVERQPQHF.